This TCR beta chain was identified during a study of cytomegalovirus exposure and HLA in healthy donors. About this clone itself: The antigen remains unidentified.

Broader study findings: An analysis was carried out later, and it reportedly showed fewer N-insertions in an Asian-associated ancestry cluster than the approximately 700-donor mean.

There are 14 residues in the CDR3. Trimming shortened V by 9 bases and J by 4 bases, and 18 bases separated the two germline ends. Per germline, CDR1 SGHRS and CDR2 YFSETQ. PCR involved 60 Vbeta and 13 Jbeta primers. The repertoire was sequenced with immunoSEQ multiplex PCR; TCRdb's copy has only in-frame clones and lacks some. There are 100,000 to 150,000 clones in the sample; around four fifths occur only once, and around 20% lies in the top ten. This clonotype originated in a young man in good health and CMV-seropositive. Material for sequencing was PBMCs. The chain links TRBV5-1 to TRBJ2-3; a weak D match, TRBD2 (6 bases). CDR3 protein: CATSRGEYSDTQYF. CDR3 in DNA: TGCGCCACCTCCCGCGGGGAATATTCAGATACGCAGTATTTT.